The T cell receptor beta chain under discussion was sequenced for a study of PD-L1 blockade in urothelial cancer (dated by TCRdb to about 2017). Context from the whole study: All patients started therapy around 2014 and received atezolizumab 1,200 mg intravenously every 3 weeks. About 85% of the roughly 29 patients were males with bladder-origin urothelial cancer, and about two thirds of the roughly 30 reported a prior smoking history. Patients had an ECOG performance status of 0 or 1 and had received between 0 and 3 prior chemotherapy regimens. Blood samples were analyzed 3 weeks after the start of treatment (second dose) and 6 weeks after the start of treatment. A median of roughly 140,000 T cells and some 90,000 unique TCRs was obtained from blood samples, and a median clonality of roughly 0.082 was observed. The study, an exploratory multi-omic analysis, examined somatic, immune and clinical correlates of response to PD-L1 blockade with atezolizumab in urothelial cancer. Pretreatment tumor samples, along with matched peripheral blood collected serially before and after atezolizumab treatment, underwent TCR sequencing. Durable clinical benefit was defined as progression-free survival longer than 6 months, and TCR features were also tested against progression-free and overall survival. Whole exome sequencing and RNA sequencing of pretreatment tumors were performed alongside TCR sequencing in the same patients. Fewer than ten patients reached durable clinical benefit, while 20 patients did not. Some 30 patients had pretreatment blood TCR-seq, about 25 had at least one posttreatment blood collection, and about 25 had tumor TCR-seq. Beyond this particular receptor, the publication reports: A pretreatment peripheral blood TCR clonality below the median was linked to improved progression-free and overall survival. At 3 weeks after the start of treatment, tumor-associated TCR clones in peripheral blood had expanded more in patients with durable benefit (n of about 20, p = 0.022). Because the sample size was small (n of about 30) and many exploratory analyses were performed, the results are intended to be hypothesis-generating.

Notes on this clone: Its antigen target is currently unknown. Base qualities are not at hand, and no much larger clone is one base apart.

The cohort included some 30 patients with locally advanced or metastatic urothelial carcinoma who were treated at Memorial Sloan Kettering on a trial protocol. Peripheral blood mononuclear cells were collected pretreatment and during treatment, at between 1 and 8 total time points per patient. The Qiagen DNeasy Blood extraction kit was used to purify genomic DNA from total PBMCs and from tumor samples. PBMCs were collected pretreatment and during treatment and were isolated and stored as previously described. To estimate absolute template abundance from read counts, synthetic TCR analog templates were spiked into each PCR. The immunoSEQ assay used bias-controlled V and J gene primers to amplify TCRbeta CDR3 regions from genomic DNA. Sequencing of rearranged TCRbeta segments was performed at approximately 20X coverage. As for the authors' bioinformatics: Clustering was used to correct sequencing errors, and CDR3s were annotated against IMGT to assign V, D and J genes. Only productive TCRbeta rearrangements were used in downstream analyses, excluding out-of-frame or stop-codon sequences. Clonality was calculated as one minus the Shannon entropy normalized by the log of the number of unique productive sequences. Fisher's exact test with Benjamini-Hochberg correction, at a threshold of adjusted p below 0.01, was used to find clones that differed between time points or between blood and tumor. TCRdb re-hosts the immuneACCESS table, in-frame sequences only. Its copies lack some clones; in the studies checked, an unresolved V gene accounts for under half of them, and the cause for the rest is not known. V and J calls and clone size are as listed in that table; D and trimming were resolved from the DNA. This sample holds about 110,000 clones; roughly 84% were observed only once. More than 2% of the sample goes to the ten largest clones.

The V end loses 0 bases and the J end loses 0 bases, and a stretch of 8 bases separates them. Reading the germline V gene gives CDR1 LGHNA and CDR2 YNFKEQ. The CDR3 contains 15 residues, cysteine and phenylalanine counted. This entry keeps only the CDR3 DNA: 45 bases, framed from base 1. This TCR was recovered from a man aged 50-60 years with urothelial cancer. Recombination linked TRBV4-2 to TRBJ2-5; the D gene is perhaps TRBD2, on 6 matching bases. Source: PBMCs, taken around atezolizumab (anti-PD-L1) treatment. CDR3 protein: CASSQDRGNQETQYF. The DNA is TGTGCCAGCAGCCAAGATCGGGGGAACCAAGAGACCCAGTACTTC.